This TCR beta chain was sequenced during a study of CD8 T cells in ankylosing spondylitis. Study-level points and caveats: As reported, disease-linked clones showed significant enrichment in matched ankylosing spondylitis synovial fluid. Typical of ankylosing spondylitis blood, it appeared, was a TCR beta motif of under 10 highly homologous variants.

This clonotype was seen ten or more times. Its antigen remains unidentified. Per the germline V gene, CDR1 is MNHNS and CDR2 is SASEGT. V dropped 9 bases and J dropped 8 bases, with 12 bases sitting between them. The CDR3 consists of 11 residues. MiXCR was run by TCRdb on the 5' RACE reads, yielding one entry per CDR3 protein. Seen here are hundreds of thousands of distinct CDR3 sequences, under 8.5% observed once, and the top ten hold 4.8%. This chain connects TRBV6-1 to TRBJ2-3; D may be TRBD2 (6 bases). Material for sequencing was blood, either unsorted or a sorted T cell fraction (not recorded which). This TCR was recovered from a female donor with ankylosing spondylitis or in good health (not recorded which). The CDR3 spells CASSSAGTQYF. The CDR3 DNA is TGTGCCAGTAGTTCAGCGGGTACGCAGTATTTT.